Sequencing of this TCR beta chain was carried out in a study of shared clonotypes between healthy human individuals. Study in general: Samples came from a couple of female and a few male donors aged 18 to 49. Three CD4 naive, three CD4 memory, two CD8 naive and one CD8 memory plate were used per donor.

Assay: immunoSEQ multiplex PCR; the TCRdb copy retains only in-frame clones and omits some. The sample lists around 2,000,000 clones, roughly 95% seen once, with 0.1% to 0.15% in the top ten. On this clone itself: No antigen is known for it.

The study's findings and limits: Generation probabilities of non-shared clonotypes were lower (relative to those shared by all four donors).

The TCR sequence derives from a man younger than 35 in good health. Material for sequencing was naive CD4+ T cells sorted from blood. Subset noted: CD45RA+ positively selected.

CDR3 nucleotide sequence: TGCGCCAGCAGCTTATACGACAGGGATGGCTACACCTTC. This encodes CASSLYDRDGYTF. The V call is TRBV5-1, the J call TRBJ1-2; TRBD1 matches 7 bases. V lost 2 bases, J lost 6 bases, and 4 bases stayed unmatched. CDR1 SGHRS and CDR2 YFSETQ come from the germline V gene. The CDR3 spans 13 residues. Looking up the rest from reference TRBV5-1 and TRBJ1-2 gives the full variable domain: KAGVTQTPRYLIKTRGQQVTLSCSPISGHRSVSWYQQTPGQGLQFLFEYFSETQRNKGNFPGRFSGRQFSNSRSEMNVSTLELGDSALYLCASSLYDRDGYTFGSGTRLTVV.